The next 4 T cell receptor beta chains were all read from a single sample in a study of a mutant IDH1 vaccine in newly diagnosed glioma (dated by TCRdb to about 2021). These receptors' targets are unknown. Libraries were built with the immunoSEQ multiplex PCR assay. Here the immuneACCESS table is served through TCRdb, limited to in-frame sequences with V and J called. Missing clones are a known gap in these copies; in checked studies unresolved V genes cover under half, and the rest lacks a known reason. The sample records around 56,000 clones, approximately 78% of which are singletons. The ten top clones hold over 7% of the sample. Explained via the paper, the time point label denotes: week 23, last vaccination. Each vaccine dose, consisting of 300 ug of a 20-mer mutant IDH1 peptide in Montanide, was administered subcutaneously with topical imiquimod. This specimen consisted of PBMCs, obtained from a glioma patient whose treatment included an IDH1 peptide vaccine. These receptor sequences come from a woman in her forties with glioma. Some clones in this sample may be carry-over from other donors' samples.

This clone occurred a few times. The CDR3 DNA reads as TGTGCCAGCAGTTCGGCCTCAGGGATTTTTAACTATGGCTACACCTTC. It is translated as CASSSASGIFNYGYTF. The J gene is TRBJ1-2, the V gene TRBV27; D might be TRBD1 (5 bases). This CDR3 has 16 residues. V was clipped by 4 bases and J by 1 base, with 16 bases between them. Germline V lookup: CDR1 MNHEY, CDR2 SMNVEV (reference sequence).

The chain employs TRBV30 and TRBJ1-2, with no clear D. Trimming cost V 6 bases and J 5 bases, with 13 bases left between them. The CDR3 has 12 amino acids. Germline V lookup: CDR1 GTSNPN, CDR2 SVGIG (reference sequence). Written as DNA, the CDR3 is TGTGCCTGCCGAGAGCGAGGGTATGGCTACACCTTC. As protein: CACRERGYGYTF. The whole variable domain, remainder taken from reference TRBV30 and TRBJ1-2, is SQTIHQWPATLVQPVGSPLSLECTVEGTSNPNLYWYRQAAGRGLQLLFYSVGIGQISSEVPQNLSASRPQDRQFILSSKKLLLSDSGFYLCACRERGYGYTFGSGTRLTVV.

The chain recombines TRBV7-6 with TRBJ1-4; D possibly corresponds to TRBD1 (5 bases). From germline, CDR1 is SGHVS and CDR2 FNYEAQ. The V end was cut by 0 bases, the J end by 10 bases, with 12 bases between. CDR3 length equals 14 residues. CDR3: CASSLAGASRKLFF. CDR3 bases: TGTGCCAGCAGCTTAGCCGGGGCAAGTAGAAAACTGTTTTTT.

V gene TRBV2 combines with J gene TRBJ1-1; no clear D. CDR3 length equals 12 residues. CDR1 and CDR2 from the germline V gene are SNHLY and FYNNEI. V lost 7 bases and J 3 bases, leaving 9 bases between the germline ends. CDR3 DNA: TGTGCCAGCACCAGATCGGACACTGAAGCTTTCTTT. The encoded protein is CASTRSDTEAFF.